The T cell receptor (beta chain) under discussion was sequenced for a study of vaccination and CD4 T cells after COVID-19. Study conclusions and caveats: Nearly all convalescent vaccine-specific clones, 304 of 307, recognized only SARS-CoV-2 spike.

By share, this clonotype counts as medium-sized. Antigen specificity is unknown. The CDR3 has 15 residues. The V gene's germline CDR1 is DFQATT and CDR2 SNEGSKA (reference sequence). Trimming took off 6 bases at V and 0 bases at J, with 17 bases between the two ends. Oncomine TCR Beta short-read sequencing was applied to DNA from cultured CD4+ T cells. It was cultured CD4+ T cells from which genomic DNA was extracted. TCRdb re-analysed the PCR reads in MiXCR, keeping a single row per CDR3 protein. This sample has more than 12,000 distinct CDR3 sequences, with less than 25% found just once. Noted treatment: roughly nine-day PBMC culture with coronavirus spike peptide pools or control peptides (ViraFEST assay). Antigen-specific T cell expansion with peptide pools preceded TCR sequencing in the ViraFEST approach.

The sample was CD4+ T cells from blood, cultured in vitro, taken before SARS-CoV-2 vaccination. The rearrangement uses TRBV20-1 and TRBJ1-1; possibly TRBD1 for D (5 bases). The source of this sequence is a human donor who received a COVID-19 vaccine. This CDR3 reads CSAMARTRMNTEAFF. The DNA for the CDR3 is TGCAGTGCCATGGCCCGGACACGCATGAACACTGAAGCTTTCTTT.